This record concerns one TCR beta chain sequence. The sample originates from a study of blood T cell repertoires in COVID-19. Study-level information: Researchers got acute and convalescent COVID-19 samples from the United States, Italy and Spain. PBMCs, B-cell-depleted T cells, or T cells were the source of the cDNA or gDNA that made up the material.

Original handling: The assay estimated nucleated cells by amplifying reference gene primers. Generated by immunoSEQ multiplex PCR, the TCRdb table keeps only in-frame clones and is missing some. For V, J and clone size, that table is used; D and trimming come from the DNA. The sample lists around 250,000 clones; about 83% were seen once. This CDR3 region has 16 residues. Germline CDR1 SGHRS, CDR2 YFSETQ. Trimming at V came to 2 bases and at J to 0 bases, leaving 3 bases not matched to a gene. Sequences were obtained from peripheral blood. This clonotype originated in a man of 80 years or more with acute or convalescent COVID-19. The rearrangement joins TRBV5-1 to TRBJ1-4; TRBD1 matches 8 bases. The CDR3 region is CASSLDRGATNEKLFF. The CDR3 bases are TGCGCCAGCAGCTTAGACAGGGGTGCAACTAATGAAAAACTGTTTTTT.